Listed below are T cell receptor beta chains from one sample, sequenced in a study of CD8 T cells in ankylosing spondylitis. In TCRdb, the 5' RACE reads were re-called with MiXCR into one record per CDR3 protein. The sample records 150,000 or so distinct CDR3 sequences, around a third being singletons. Sequencing was performed on synovial fluid, either unsorted or a sorted T cell fraction (not recorded which). The receptors derive from a male donor with ankylosing spondylitis. CDR3s include the opening cysteine and the closing phenylalanine or tryptophan. The order of the fields is V gene, J gene, D gene, CDR3 protein. D genes are given only for firm matches.

>TRBV28|TRBJ1-6|TRBD1
CASRPRDRGNSPLHF
>TRBV6-5|TRBJ2-7|TRBD1
CASSYTRTGYEQYF
>TRBV24-1|TRBJ2-7|-
CATSDSIPPYEQYF
>TRBV20-1|TRBJ1-1|-
CSASLPGTNTEAFF
>TRBV29-1|TRBJ2-7|-
CSVSLGAEQYF
>TRBV20-1|TRBJ1-4|-
CSARKTTNEKLFF
>TRBV30|TRBJ2-3|-
CAWSVRVPPDTQYF
>TRBV20-1|TRBJ1-1|TRBD1
CSARQQGPNTEAFF
>TRBV20-1|TRBJ2-5|-
CSARDPGRKTQYF
>TRBV12-3/TRBV12-4|TRBJ1-2|TRBD1
CASRSTGETGYTF
>TRBV6-5|TRBJ2-1|TRBD2
CASSYSRLAGEQFF
>TRBV3-1|TRBJ2-5|-
CASSPGTRQETQYF
>TRBV7-2|TRBJ2-1|TRBD2
CASSSQAGVSYNEQFF
>TRBV20-1|TRBJ2-1|TRBD2
CSARDGSGRAGHEQFF
>TRBV6-2/TRBV6-3|TRBJ2-7|TRBD1
CASSPDRALYEQYF
>TRBV5-1|TRBJ2-1|-
CASDGGGGYNEQFF
>TRBV7-2|TRBJ1-5|TRBD1
CASSSTGGGQPQHF
>TRBV10-3|TRBJ2-3|TRBD2
CAIRQFSGEDTQYF
>TRBV28|TRBJ1-1|-
CASSFSQGKLGLAF
>TRBV2|TRBJ1-2|-
CASRQGANYGYTF
>TRBV20-1|TRBJ2-7|TRBD1
CSAFGQDEQYF
>TRBV18|TRBJ1-4|-
CASSPPVEKGEKLFF
>TRBV2|TRBJ2-7|TRBD2
CASSERPLGTSGYEQYF
>TRBV5-1|TRBJ2-5|-
CASSATGAQETQYF
>TRBV12-3/TRBV12-4|TRBJ1-5|-
CASSLGWGGNQPQHF
>TRBV3-1|TRBJ1-2|-
CASSQTKNGYTF
>TRBV27|TRBJ1-2|-
CASSPHRTENYGYTF
>TRBV6-2/TRBV6-3|TRBJ1-6|-
CASTAVTYNSPLHF
>TRBV6-2/TRBV6-3|TRBJ1-1|-
CASSYGGATPFF
>TRBV27|TRBJ1-2|-
CASSLGPTIYGYTF
>TRBV19|TRBJ1-3|-
CASSGDSSGNTIYF
>TRBV7-2|TRBJ2-1|-
CASSFRSSVLSYNEQFF
>TRBV5-1|TRBJ1-3|-
CASSDGGAGNTIYF
>TRBV20-1|TRBJ1-5|-
CSARGGTEGNQPQHF
>TRBV18|TRBJ2-3|-
CASSPFSADTQYF
>TRBV5-1|TRBJ2-1|-
CASSRGGGKNEQFF
>TRBV10-2|TRBJ1-1|-
CASSEQGSTEAFF
>TRBV4-3|TRBJ2-4|TRBD1
CASSHDRGAAKNIQYF
>TRBV5-4|TRBJ2-5|TRBD1
CASSLQDRGLQETQYF
>TRBV6-1|TRBJ1-4|-
CASLDSRSANEKLFF
>TRBV5-5|TRBJ2-5|-
CASSYMQSQYF
>TRBV6-1|TRBJ2-4|-
CASSELGGSKNIQYF
>TRBV10-3|TRBJ2-7|TRBD1
CAISGDRDLNEQYF
>TRBV20-1|TRBJ2-5|TRBD2
CSAGRLAGSEETQYF
>TRBV18|TRBJ2-1|-
CASSPRGGDQWEQFF
>TRBV5-1|TRBJ2-3|TRBD2
CASSLVAGEGDTQYF
>TRBV5-1|TRBJ2-7|TRBD1
CASSLEAGQGIGEQYF
>TRBV28|TRBJ2-1|-
CASSDRDSHYNEQFF
>TRBV5-4|TRBJ2-1|-
CASSTSGGAYNEQFF
>TRBV5-1|TRBJ1-1|TRBD1
CASSLVDRGVTEAFF
>TRBV20-1|TRBJ2-3|TRBD2
CSAHRDYYTDTQYF
>TRBV20-1|TRBJ2-1|TRBD2
CSAALALAGGNEQFF
>TRBV18|TRBJ2-3|TRBD2
CASSRLAGVDTQYF
>TRBV7-9|TRBJ1-2|-
CASSLSGFYGYTF
>TRBV4-1|TRBJ1-5|-
CASSQGERLGEPQHF
>TRBV12-3/TRBV12-4|TRBJ2-7|-
CASSLWTGYEQYF
>TRBV5-6|TRBJ2-1|-
CASRQTGTDPRQFF
>TRBV7-2|TRBJ2-1|TRBD2
CASSFRTSSYNEQFF
>TRBV11-3|TRBJ2-5|-
CASSSNSEGGTQYF